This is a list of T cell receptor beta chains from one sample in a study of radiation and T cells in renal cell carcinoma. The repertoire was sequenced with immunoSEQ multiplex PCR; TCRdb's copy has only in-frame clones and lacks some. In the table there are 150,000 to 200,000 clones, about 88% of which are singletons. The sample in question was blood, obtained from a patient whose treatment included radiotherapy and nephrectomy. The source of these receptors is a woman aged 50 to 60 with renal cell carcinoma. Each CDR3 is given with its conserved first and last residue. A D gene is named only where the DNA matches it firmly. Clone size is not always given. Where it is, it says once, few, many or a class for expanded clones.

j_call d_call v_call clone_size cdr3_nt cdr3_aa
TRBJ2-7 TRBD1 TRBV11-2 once TGTGCCAGCAGCTTTACAGGGGTCCACGAGCAGTACTTC CASSFTGVHEQYF
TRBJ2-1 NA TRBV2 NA TGTGCCAGCATTGGGTTGTATGAGCAGTTCTTC CASIGLYEQFF
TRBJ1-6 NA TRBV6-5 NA TGTGCCAGCAGTTACCGGCTGTGGGGTTCACCCCTCCACTTT CASSYRLWGSPLHF
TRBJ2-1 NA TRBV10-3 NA TGTGCCATCAGTGATCAGGGGGAGGTCAACAATGAGCAGTTCTTC CAISDQGEVNNEQFF
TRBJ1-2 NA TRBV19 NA TGTGCCAGTAGTATAGACACGGAGTATGGCTACACCTTC CASSIDTEYGYTF
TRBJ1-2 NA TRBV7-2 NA TGTGCCAGCAGCTTAGGGACGGCAGCTAACTATGGCTACACCTTC CASSLGTAANYGYTF
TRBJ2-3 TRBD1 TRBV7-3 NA TGTGCCAGCAGCCCAGACAGGGTGCGGACAGATACGCAGTATTTT CASSPDRVRTDTQYF
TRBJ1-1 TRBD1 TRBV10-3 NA TGTGCCATCGAGGGACAGCTAAAAACTGAAGCTTTCTTT CAIEGQLKTEAFF
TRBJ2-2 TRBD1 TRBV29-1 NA TGCAGCGTGGGGGACAGCACCGGGGAGCTGTTTTTT CSVGDSTGELFF
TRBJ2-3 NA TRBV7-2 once TGTGCCAGCAGCAAAAAACTAGTGGGCACTACAGATACGCAGTATTTT CASSKKLVGTTDTQYF
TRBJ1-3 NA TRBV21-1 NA TGTGCCAGGGGACCCGGGACTTCCCGCTCTGGAAACACCATATATTTT CARGPGTSRSGNTIYF
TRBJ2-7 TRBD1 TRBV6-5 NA TGTGCCAGCAGTTACAGGGGGCGCGAGCAGTACTTC CASSYRGREQYF
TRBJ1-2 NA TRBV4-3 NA TGCGCCAGCAGCCGACAGGACTTCCCCTCGGGGGGCTACACCTTC CASSRQDFPSGGYTF
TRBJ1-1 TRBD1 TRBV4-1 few TGCGCCAGCAGCCAAAGTCCCCGGGACAGGGTAGTAGCTTTCTTT CASSQSPRDRVVAFF
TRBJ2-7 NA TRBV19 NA TGTGCCAGTAGTGGCCGGGACGGACTCTCCTACGAGCAGTACTTC CASSGRDGLSYEQYF
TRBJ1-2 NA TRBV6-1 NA TGTGCCAGCAGTGAGGGTGCGGTTGGCTATGGCTACACCTTC CASSEGAVGYGYTF